This T cell receptor (beta chain) was obtained from a study of blood T cells in healthy people across ages. Roughly 9 milliliters of peripheral blood were drawn from each donor. It was with a sample-barcoded 5' primer and a J-beta primer mix that a second PCR of about 6 to 12 cycles was run. TCRdb passed the 5' RACE reads through MiXCR, listing each CDR3 protein once. The data show 1,500,000 or so distinct CDR3 sequences, about 45% seen once. CDR3 size: 15 residues. V trimming: 5 bases; J trimming: 1 base; junction bases outside the gene matches: 4. Germline CDR1 and CDR2: SGHNT and YYREEE (reference sequence).

The receptor comes from a woman aged 18-29 years in good health. Sequencing used blood. The gene calls are TRBV5-4 and TRBJ2-5; 11 bases map to TRBD2. CDR3 sequence (DNA): TGTGCCAGCAGGGCTAGCGGGGGGCCCCAAGAGACCCAGTACTTC. It specifies CASRASGGPQETQYF.